This record covers a single TCR beta chain. Its target is not known. Germline CDR1 is MNHNY and CDR2 is SVGAGI (reference sequence). CDR3 length: 15 residues. Losses at the gene ends were 3 bases for V and 4 bases for J; bases not matched to a gene: 5. 60 Vbeta and 13 Jbeta primers were used in PCR. Profiling relied on immunoSEQ multiplex PCR, and the TCRdb table lists in-frame clones only, not all of them. The sample has 110,000 or so clones, around 77% seen once; the top ten hold 15% to 20%. This specimen comes from a study of cytomegalovirus exposure and HLA in healthy donors. Regarding the study as a whole: Follow-up analysis found HLA locus-dependent TCR association rates, highest for DRB1 and lowest for HLA-C. Accurate prediction of HLA-A and HLA-B alleles (for most subjects) was reportedly achieved from TCR beta sequences. Later on, a genetic analysis was performed. It linked a missense variant in DCLRE1C with V- and J-gene trimming of TCR beta. Equally common other TCR beta chains were less clonally expanded than HLA-associated ones, a later analysis found.

This clonotype was obtained from a man aged 45-60 years in good health and CMV-seropositive. The sequencing sample was made of PBMCs. This chain connects TRBV6-6 to TRBJ2-2; 7 bases match TRBD1. The CDR3, as DNA: TGTGCCAGCAGTTATTCGGGACAGTTCACCGGGGAGCTGTTTTTT. Translation gives CASSYSGQFTGELFF.